This T cell receptor beta chain was documented in a study of blood T cell repertoires in COVID-19. Study at large: COVID-19 samples, acute and convalescent, were from the United States, Italy and Spain. Sources were T cells, B-cell-depleted T cells, or PBMCs; the material itself was cDNA or gDNA.

TCRdb's table, derived via immunoSEQ multiplex PCR, lists solely in-frame clones and lacks some. The sample carries fewer than 200,000 clones, 86% recorded once. Germline CDR1 KGHSH, CDR2 LQKENI. V was cut by 3 bases and J by 2 bases, with 8 bases left in between. This CDR3 contains 14 residues. V usage is TRBV18 and J usage is TRBJ1-5; TRBD1 is a possible D gene (5 bases). The receptor comes from a man between 65 and 85 years old with active or convalescent COVID-19. Source material: peripheral blood. The CDR3 region is CASSPLQGNQPQHF. DNA for the CDR3: TGTGCCAGCTCACCGTTACAGGGCAATCAGCCCCAGCATTTT.